Each of the 20 T cell receptor beta chains below was sequenced from the same sample in a study of blood T cell repertoires in COVID-19. Measured with immunoSEQ multiplex PCR; TCRdb has only the in-frame clones, and not every one. The profile shows tens of thousands of clones, more than 70% of them singletons. The sequenced material came from PBMCs or T cells enriched from blood (not recorded which). These receptors were obtained from a woman between 40 and 55 years old who had recovered from COVID-19.

This chain uses TRBV5-6 with TRBJ1-2; the D gene is possibly TRBD1 (6 bases). V lost 3 bases and J 8 bases, leaving 17 bases between the germline ends. The germline CDR1 and CDR2 sequences are SGHDT and YYEEEE. The CDR3 covers 14 residues. The CDR3 is CASSSMGQGWGYTF. CDR3 in DNA: TGTGCCAGCAGCTCGATGGGGCAGGGGTGGGGCTACACCTTC. The full variable domain, rest sourced from reference TRBV5-6 and TRBJ1-2, is DAGVTQSPTHLIKTRGQQVTLRCSPKSGHDTVSWYQQALGQGPQFIFQYYEEEERQRGNFPDRFSGHQFPNYSSELNVNALLLGDSALYLCASSSMGQGWGYTFGSGTRLTVV.

The chain joins TRBV9 to TRBJ1-1; a possible D gene is TRBD1 (6 bases). Germline CDR1 is SGDLS and CDR2 is YYNGEE. Between the trimmed V and J ends, which lost 3 bases and 1 base, there was a span of 10 bases. The CDR3 spans 14 residues. Here the CDR3 reads CASSATGTNTEAFF. The CDR3 DNA reads as TGTGCCAGCAGCGCTACAGGGACGAACACTGAAGCTTTCTTT.

The chain employs TRBV12-3 or TRBV12-4 and TRBJ1-5; the D gene is possibly TRBD1 (5 bases). Trimming removed 8 bases from V and 6 bases from J, with 14 bases in between. The CDR3 totals 13 residues. The CDR3 DNA is TGTGCCAGCCGCTTAGGGGAGAGTCAGCCCCAGCATTTT. Residues: CASRLGESQPQHF.

This sequence joins TRBV6-5 and TRBJ1-5, with D unclear. This CDR3 comprises 13 residues. Trimming stripped 4 bases from V and 4 bases from J, with 8 bases between. Germline CDR1 MNHEY, CDR2 SVGAGI. The CDR3: CASSSGLNQPQHF. The CDR3 nucleotides read TGTGCCAGCAGTTCGGGTTTAAATCAGCCCCAGCATTTT.

In its sample, this clone was seen once. The rearrangement joins TRBV29-1 to TRBJ1-4; D possibly corresponds to TRBD1 (5 bases). Trimming left V 1 base short and J 3 bases short, with 15 bases between. Germline CDR1 reads SQVTM; CDR2 reads ANQGSEA. CDR3 length: 16 amino acids. DNA for the CDR3: TGCAGCGTTGAAGGGGGTCAGGGCGGAGCTAATGAAAAACTGTTTTTT. Translated, it gives CSVEGGQGGANEKLFF. The entire variable domain, with the rest obtained from reference TRBV29-1 and TRBJ1-4, is as follows: SAVISQKPSRDICQRGTSLTIQCQVDSQVTMMFWYRQQPGQSLTLIATANQGSEATYESGFVIDKFPISRPNLTFSTLTVSNMSPEDSSIYLCSVEGGQGGANEKLFFGSGTQLSVL.

DNA of the CDR3: TGTGCCAGTAGTATAGATGGCCCCTACAATGAGCAGTTCTTC. The encoded protein is CASSIDGPYNEQFF. The chain combines TRBV19 with TRBJ2-1; D remains unclear. The CDR3 contains 14 residues. Germline CDR1 reads LNHDA; CDR2 reads SQIVND (reference sequence). Trimming removed 0 bases at V and 2 bases at J, with 5 bases between.

The rearrangement links TRBV7-2 to TRBJ1-2, with 8 bases matching TRBD1. J was trimmed by 4 bases and V by 5 bases; bases with no gene match: 9. The CDR3 consists of 15 residues. CDR1 and CDR2 (germline): SGHTA, FQGNSA. CDR3 loop: CASSLVGDRSYGYTF. In DNA, the CDR3 is TGTGCCAGCAGCCTAGTGGGGGACAGGTCCTATGGCTACACCTTC.

CDR3 sequence (DNA): TGCGCCAGCAGTACTCAGGGTTCAGTCTATGGCTACACCTTC. Translating gives CASSTQGSVYGYTF. The chain recombines TRBV5-1 with TRBJ1-2; D might be TRBD1 (5 bases). The CDR3 totals 14 residues. Germline loops: CDR1 SGHRS, CDR2 YFSETQ. V lost 5 bases to trimming and J lost 4 bases, with 15 bases between them.

V is TRBV15 and J is TRBJ2-3; weak D call: TRBD1 (5 bases). The CDR3 extends over 15 amino acids. Trimming took 2 bases from V and 2 from J, leaving 11 bases between them. The germline V gene encodes CDR1 LNHNV and CDR2 YYDKDF (reference sequence). CDR3 amino acids: CATSRSGQDTDTQYF. CDR3 bases: TGTGCCACCAGCAGATCCGGACAAGACACAGATACGCAGTATTTT.

CDR3 sequence (DNA): TGTGCCAGCAGCCAAGCGACCGGGACCCTCCACTTT. This gives the protein CASSQATGTLHF. This sequence joins TRBV3-1 (or the pseudogene TRBV3-2) and TRBJ1-6, with D unclear. Trimming took 1 base from V and 14 from J, leaving 9 bases between them. This CDR3 is 12 amino acids long. Germline V gene lookup returns CDR1 LGHDT and CDR2 YNNKEL (reference sequence).

This chain joins TRBV14 and TRBJ2-2, with D possibly TRBD1 on 5 matching bases. Looked up from germline, CDR1 is SGHDN and CDR2 is FVKESK. This CDR3 is built from 14 residues. V gave up 4 bases and J gave up 5 bases, with 11 bases separating them. The CDR3 DNA follows: TGTGCCAGCAGCCCCAAAAGGGGAACCGGGGAGCTGTTTTTT. Its protein is CASSPKRGTGELFF.

This chain links TRBV5-6 with TRBJ1-4; 9 nucleotides line up with TRBD1. CDR1 is SGHDT and CDR2 is YYEEEE in the germline V gene. The CDR3 runs to 16 residues. With V trimmed by 5 bases and J by 5 bases, 10 bases remained unmatched. The CDR3 DNA reads TGTGCCAGCAGTTCGGGACAGGGTGTGGTGAATGAAAAACTGTTTTTT. Translated, it gives CASSSGQGVVNEKLFF.

This rearrangement joins TRBV7-9 to TRBJ2-5, with 8 bases fitting TRBD1. V dropped 10 bases and J dropped 4; count of bases not matched to a gene: 5. This CDR3 contains 12 residues. In germline, CDR1 is SEHNR, CDR2 FQNEAQ (reference sequence). The CDR3 DNA is TGTGCCACCCAGGGGGCTCCAGAGACCCAGTACTTC. It codes for CATQGAPETQYF.

Only one count was recorded for this clone. The chain couples TRBV6-5 to TRBJ1-1; TRBD1 might be the D (6 bases). This CDR3 has 15 residues. Trimming took 2 bases from V and 4 from J, leaving 14 bases between them. Germline lookup yields CDR1 MNHEY and CDR2 SVGAGI. The CDR3: CASSYRTVALTEAFF. The CDR3 region has the DNA TGTGCCAGCAGTTACAGGACAGTCGCGCTCACTGAAGCTTTCTTT.

The chain employs TRBV5-1 and TRBJ2-7; TRBD2 matches 11 bases. Germline V gives CDR1 SGHRS, CDR2 YFSETQ. The CDR3 runs 16 residues. The junction had 7 bases not matched to a gene; V was cut back by 1 base and J by 4 bases. The DNA for the CDR3 is TGCGCCAGCAGCTTGCTTGCTAGCGGGGGGCTGTACGAGCAGTACTTC. It encodes CASSLLASGGLYEQYF. The complete variable domain, with remaining parts taken from reference TRBV5-1 and TRBJ2-7, reads KAGVTQTPRYLIKTRGQQVTLSCSPISGHRSVSWYQQTPGQGLQFLFEYFSETQRNKGNFPGRFSGRQFSNSRSEMNVSTLELGDSALYLCASSLLASGGLYEQYFGPGTRLTVT.

J is TRBJ2-1 and V is TRBV7-9; TRBD1 might be the D (6 bases). Germline CDR1 reads SEHNR; CDR2 reads FQNEAQ (reference sequence). The CDR3 has 12 amino acids. V lost 2 bases to trimming and J lost 7 bases, with 6 bases between them. The CDR3 sequence: CASSLTGNEQFF. For the CDR3, the DNA is TGTGCCAGCAGCTTAACAGGGAATGAGCAGTTCTTC.

The chain combines TRBV7-8 with TRBJ1-5; no clear D gene. Trimming removed 1 base at V and 5 bases at J, with 6 bases between. The CDR3 length is 13 residues. Germline CDR1 reads SGHVS; CDR2 reads FQNEAQ. As DNA, the CDR3 is TGTGCCAGCAGCTTAGACAGAGATCAGCCCCAGCATTTT. Amino acid sequence: CASSLDRDQPQHF. The variable domain in full, completed from reference TRBV7-8 and TRBJ1-5, reads GAGVSQSPRYKVAKRGQDVALRCDPISGHVSLFWYQQALGQGPEFLTYFQNEAQLDKSGLPSDRFFAERPEGSVSTLKIQRTQQEDSAVYLCASSLDRDQPQHFGDGTRLSIL.

The genes are TRBV2 and TRBJ1-1; D gene uncertain. Trimming removed 11 bases from V and 3 bases from J, with 10 bases in between. The CDR3 covers 11 residues. Per the germline V gene, CDR1 is SNHLY and CDR2 is FYNNEI. The CDR3 nucleotides are TGTGCCTGTCTAGGAGACACTGAAGCTTTCTTT. This gives the protein CACLGDTEAFF.

V gene TRBV12-1 combines with J gene TRBJ1-2; the table's D call, TRBD1, was not checked against the DNA. TRBV12-1 is a pseudogene locus. This CDR3 comprises 16 residues. The CDR3 DNA reads TGTGCCAGCAGCTTAAAACAGGGGGTGTCGTTATATGGCTACACCTTC. Protein sequence: CASSLKQGVSLYGYTF.

This chain joins TRBV19 and TRBJ1-2; 11 bases agree with TRBD1. This CDR3 spans 17 amino acids. The V segment lost 1 base and the J segment 6 bases; nucleotides outside the gene matches: 10. The germline CDR1 and CDR2 sequences are LNHDA and SQIVND (reference sequence). The CDR3: CASSIVYSGQGVDGYTF. CDR3 bases: TGTGCCAGTAGTATAGTATATTCGGGACAGGGGGTTGATGGCTACACCTTC. The full variable domain, its missing parts supplied by reference TRBV19 and TRBJ1-2, is DGGITQSPKYLFRKEGQNVTLSCEQNLNHDAMYWYRQDPGQGLRLIYYSQIVNDFQKGDIAEGYSVSREKKESFPLTVTSAQKNPTAFYLCASSIVYSGQGVDGYTFGSGTRLTVV.